These 24 T cell receptor beta chains were all obtained from the same sample, sequenced in a study of shared clonotypes between healthy human individuals (dated by TCRdb to about 2020). CD8 naive samples consisted of CD45RO-negative cells that were positively selected for CCR7, yielding a CD45RA+CCR7+ population without TemRA cells. Library method: the immunoSEQ multiplex PCR assay. The immuneACCESS repertoire file appears here via TCRdb, limited to in-frame rearrangements. These files lack a portion of the clones; in checked studies, under half of the deficit traces to unresolved V genes, and the cause of the others is not known. In this sample the table shows about 1.9 million clones, about 93% of which occur a single time. Around 1.7% of the sample lies in the top ten. The source material was naive CD8+ T cells from PBMCs. In light of the paper, this sample's cell subset or site label describes: CD45RA+CCR7+. These receptors were obtained from a man aged 18 to 29 in good health. Some clones in this sample may be carry-over from other donors' samples.

In DNA, the CDR3 is TGTGCCAGCAGCCTAGGGTCTAGCGGGGACGATCAGTACTTC. The encoded protein is CASSLGSSGDDQYF. The gene calls are TRBV28 and TRBJ2-4, with 9 bases fitting TRBD2. Germline-derived CDR1 and CDR2 are MDHEN and SYDVKM. J gave up 12 bases and V 6 bases, and 12 bases lay outside the gene matches. There are 14 residues in the CDR3. Supplemented by reference TRBV28 and TRBJ2-4, the full variable domain reads DVKVTQSSRYLVKRTGEKVFLECVQDMDHENMFWYRQDPGLGLRLIYFSYDVKMKEKGDIPEGYSVSREKKERFSLILESASTNQTSMYLCASSLGSSGDDQYFGAGTRLSVL.

The chain is built from TRBV7-2 and TRBJ2-2, with D maybe TRBD1 (5 bases). Between the trimmed V and J ends, which lost 5 bases and 6 bases, there was a span of 16 bases. The CDR3 is made up of 15 amino acids. Germline V CDR1 and CDR2: SGHTA, FQGNSA. The CDR3 bases are TGTGCCAGCAGCCCATCCCAGGGATGGGCCGGGGAGCTGTTTTTT. Protein: CASSPSQGWAGELFF.

The chain links TRBV19 to TRBJ2-3; D perhaps matches TRBD2 (5 bases). Trimming removed 3 bases from V and 2 bases from J, with 18 bases in between. Germline V gene data show CDR1 as LNHDA and CDR2 as SQIVND (reference sequence). The CDR3 runs 17 residues. CDR3 residues: CASSIPQDFFITDTQYF. The CDR3 DNA reads TGTGCCAGTAGTATCCCTCAGGACTTTTTCATCACAGATACGCAGTATTTT.

The chain recombines TRBV6-5 with TRBJ2-5; D is tentatively TRBD1 or TRBD2 (5 bases each). Trimming removed 6 bases at V and 2 bases at J, with 16 bases between. The CDR3 has 15 residues. The V gene's germline CDR1 is MNHEY and CDR2 SVGAGI. The DNA for the CDR3 is TGTGCCAGCAGCTCTGGGACGCCACCACAAGAGACCCAGTACTTC. Translating it yields CASSSGTPPQETQYF.

As to this clone: Compared with germline, one end of the junction differs, possibly owing to a read error. The J gene is TRBJ2-1, the V gene TRBV6-6, with 15 bases lining up with TRBD2. The germline CDR1 and CDR2 sequences are MNHNY and SVGAGI (reference sequence). The CDR3 is 14 amino acids. CDR3 in DNA: TGTGCCAGCAGTCCGGGACTAGCGGGAGGAAGTGGGATCTTC. The encoded protein is CASSPGLAGGSGIF.

The chain employs TRBV7-9 and TRBJ2-5; D is tentatively TRBD1 or TRBD2 (5 bases each). Trimming removed 5 bases from V and 6 bases from J, with 10 bases in between. The CDR3 totals 12 residues. In germline, CDR1 is SEHNR, CDR2 FQNEAQ (reference sequence). The CDR3 coding sequence is TGTGCCAGCAGCGGCCGGGACCAGACCCAGTACTTC. This translates into CASSGRDQTQYF.

CDR3 amino acids: CASSYSARGSDTQYF. As DNA, the CDR3 is TGTGCCAGCAGTTACTCGGCCAGGGGGTCGGATACGCAGTATTTT. This chain connects TRBV6-5 to TRBJ2-3; 7 positions match TRBD1. This CDR3 comprises 15 residues. The V gene's germline CDR1 is MNHEY and CDR2 SVGAGI. V was pared by 0 bases and J by 6 bases, with 6 bases of the junction left unmatched.

J is TRBJ2-4 and V is TRBV28; D might be TRBD1 (6 bases). Germline CDR1 MDHEN, CDR2 SYDVKM. The germline V and J ends were trimmed by 3 bases and 1 base, with 16 bases remaining between them. CDR3 size: 17 residues. As DNA, the CDR3 is TGTGCCAGCAGTTTGGTTGGGGACATTGGGGCCAAAAACATTCAGTACTTC. This gives the protein CASSLVGDIGAKNIQYF.

The J gene is TRBJ2-1, the V gene TRBV5-4; 7 nucleotides match TRBD1. J was trimmed by 4 bases and V by 7 bases; bases with no gene match: 2. Germline values: CDR1 SGHNT, CDR2 YYREEE (reference sequence). The CDR3 contains 12 residues. The DNA of the CDR3 is TGTGCCAGCCGGGACAGTTACAATGAGCAGTTCTTC. Translated, it gives CASRDSYNEQFF.

This clone occurred once. CDR3 in DNA: TGTGCCAGCAGCTCCGCCGCGGACGGCAATCAGCCCCAGCATTTT. Protein: CASSSAADGNQPQHF. The rearrangement joins TRBV7-2 to TRBJ1-5; D unresolved. CDR1 and CDR2 (germline): SGHTA, FQGNSA. This CDR3 is built from 15 residues. V was cut by 4 bases and J by 2 bases, with 12 bases left in between.

J is TRBJ2-2 and V is TRBV6-1; D tentatively reads TRBD1 or TRBD2 (5 bases each). The CDR3 consists of 14 residues. Germline assignment: CDR1 MNHNS and CDR2 SASEGT. The V end was cut by 8 bases, the J end by 6 bases, with 16 bases between. CDR3: CASGWRIGAGELFF. The DNA of the CDR3 is TGTGCCAGCGGTTGGAGGATAGGGGCCGGGGAGCTGTTTTTT.

In its sample, this clone was seen once. The genes are TRBV7-9 and TRBJ2-1; D unclear. Germline V gives CDR1 SEHNR, CDR2 FQNEAQ (reference sequence). The V end was cut by 5 bases, the J end by 7 bases, with 15 bases between. The CDR3 extends over 14 amino acids. CDR3 DNA: TGTGCCAGCAGCGTGGTGGGTGGCCGAAATGAGCAGTTCTTC. Amino acid sequence: CASSVVGGRNEQFF.

For this clone: The sample contains more than one DNA sequence encoding this CDR3. This chain uses TRBV27 with TRBJ2-7; D gene unclear. V lost 2 bases and J 6 bases, leaving 8 bases between the germline ends. Per the germline V gene, CDR1 is MNHEY and CDR2 is SMNVEV (reference sequence). This CDR3 has 12 amino acids. The CDR3 DNA reads as TGTGCCAGCAGTTTAGATCGGGCCGAGCAGTACTTC. Amino acids: CASSLDRAEQYF.

With regard to this clone: Other nucleotide sequences from this sample produce the same CDR3. In nucleotides, the CDR3 is TGTGCCAGCAGTTACTCTGGAGTGACCTACGAGCAGTACTTC. Translation: CASSYSGVTYEQYF. This chain uses TRBV6-5 with TRBJ2-7; D unclear. Trimming took 0 bases from V and 2 from J, leaving 8 bases between them. This CDR3 has 14 amino acids. Per the germline V gene, CDR1 is MNHEY and CDR2 is SVGAGI.

The chain links TRBV7-3 to TRBJ2-2, with D perhaps TRBD1 (6 bases). Trimming pared 5 bases from V and 5 bases from J, leaving 18 bases between. This CDR3 is 16 amino acids long. CDR1 SGHTA and CDR2 FQGTGA come from the germline V gene. CDR3 protein: CASSPRQGQFTGELFF. The CDR3 nucleotides are TGTGCCAGCAGCCCTAGGCAGGGGCAGTTTACCGGGGAGCTGTTTTTT.

V is TRBV7-2 and J is TRBJ2-7, with TRBD1 identical over 9 bases. Germline loops: CDR1 SGHTA, CDR2 FQGNSA. V shed 5 bases and J 3 bases; nucleotides not matched to a gene: 8. The CDR3 length is 15 residues. The CDR3 spells CASSAPGQGIYEQYF. CDR3 DNA: TGTGCCAGCAGCGCGCCGGGACAGGGTATCTACGAGCAGTACTTC.

The rearrangement uses TRBV7-9 and TRBJ1-4, with D tentatively TRBD1 (5 bases). V was clipped by 5 bases and J by 8 bases, with 15 bases between them. The germline gives CDR1 SEHNR, CDR2 FQNEAQ (reference sequence). The CDR3 is made up of 14 amino acids. CDR3 residues: CASSGRGGSEKLFF. CDR3 nucleotide sequence: TGTGCCAGCAGCGGCCGGGGGGGTAGCGAAAAACTGTTTTTT.

The chain links TRBV6-4 to TRBJ2-7; 10 bases fit TRBD2. The length of the CDR3 is 16 residues. Germline loops: CDR1 MRHNA, CDR2 SNTAGT. V shed 3 bases, J shed 3 bases, and the junction held 8 bases outside the gene matches. The CDR3, as DNA: TGTGCCAGCAGTGAACTAGCGGGAAATCCCATCTACGAGCAGTACTTC. Translated: CASSELAGNPIYEQYF.

As to this clone: This sample also contains other DNA sequences that code for the same CDR3. The V call is TRBV6-6, the J call TRBJ1-2; the D gene is possibly TRBD1 (5 bases). This CDR3 is 14 amino acids long. Trimming left V 11 bases short and J 1 base short, with 17 bases between. CDR1 MNHNY and CDR2 SVGAGI come from the germline V gene (reference sequence). In nucleotides, the CDR3 is TGTGCCCACACAAACCGAGACAGTAACTATGGCTACACCTTC. It specifies CAHTNRDSNYGYTF.

This chain links TRBV29-1 with TRBJ1-1, with D possibly being TRBD1 (6 bases). Trimming took 3 bases from V and 4 from J, leaving 9 bases between them. This CDR3 region has 12 residues. Germline V gene data show CDR1 as SQVTM and CDR2 as ANQGSEA. The CDR3 bases are TGCAGCGTTGAGGCAGGGGCCACTGAAGCTTTCTTT. Translation gives CSVEAGATEAFF.

This clone is a singleton in its sample. The chain couples TRBV6-1 to TRBJ1-3, with D unclear. CDR1 and CDR2 from the germline V gene are MNHNS and SASEGT. Trimming cost V 8 bases and J 0 bases, with 2 bases left between them. This CDR3 region has 11 residues. CDR3 in DNA: TGTGCCAGCCTCTCTGGAAACACCATATATTTT. Protein sequence: CASLSGNTIYF.

On this clone: Other DNA sequences of this sample code for an identical CDR3. The V call is TRBV4-3, the J call TRBJ2-5; TRBD2 aligns across 10 bases. The CDR3 spans 15 residues. The V gene end was trimmed by 1 base and the J gene end by 2 bases; junction bases not matched to a gene: 1. Germline loops: CDR1 LGHNA, CDR2 YSLEER. Here the CDR3 DNA reads TGCGCCAGCAGCCAAGGGACTAGCGGTCAAGAGACCCAGTACTTC. Amino acid sequence: CASSQGTSGQETQYF.

V is TRBV4-1 and J is TRBJ2-1, with 12 bases identical to TRBD2. CDR1 is MGHRA and CDR2 is YSYEKL in the germline V gene. J was trimmed by 6 bases and V by 6 bases; bases with no gene match: 9. This CDR3 is built from 16 residues. The CDR3 sequence is CASSHGASGRANEQFF. In DNA form, the CDR3 reads TGCGCCAGCAGTCACGGGGCTAGCGGGAGGGCCAATGAGCAGTTCTTC.

This clone was observed once. One end of the junction fails to match germline, which may point to a read error. The genes are TRBV4-1 and TRBJ2-1; 11 bases map to TRBD2. CDR1 MGHRA and CDR2 YSYEKL come from the germline V gene. CDR3 length equals 13 residues. The CDR3 nucleotides are TGCGCCAGCAGCCACATAGGTAGCGGGAGGGCTCTCTTC. Its translation is CASSHIGSGRALF.